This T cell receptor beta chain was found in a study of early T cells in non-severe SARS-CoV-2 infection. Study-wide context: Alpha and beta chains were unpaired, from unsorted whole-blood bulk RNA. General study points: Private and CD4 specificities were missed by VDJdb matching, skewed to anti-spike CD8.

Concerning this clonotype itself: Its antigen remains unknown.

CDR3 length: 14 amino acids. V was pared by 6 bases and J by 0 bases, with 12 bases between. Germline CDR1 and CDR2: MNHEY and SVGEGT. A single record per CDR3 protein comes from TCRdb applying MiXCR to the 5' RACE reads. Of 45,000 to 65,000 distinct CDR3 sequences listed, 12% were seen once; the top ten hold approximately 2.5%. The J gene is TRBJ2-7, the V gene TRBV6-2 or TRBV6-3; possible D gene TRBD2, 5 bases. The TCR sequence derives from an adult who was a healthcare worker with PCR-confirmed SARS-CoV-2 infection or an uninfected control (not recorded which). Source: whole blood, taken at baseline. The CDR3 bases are TGTGCCAGCAGACTAGTTCAGCCCTCCTACGAGCAGTACTTC. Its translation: CASRLVQPSYEQYF.